Shown below are 20 T cell receptor beta chains from a single sample sequenced in a study of glioma-infiltrating T cells after dendritic cell vaccination. Sequencing was performed with immunoSEQ multiplex PCR; in TCRdb, only in-frame clones are kept and a portion is missing. This repertoire shows about 50,000 clones, approximately 89% found once; its top ten account for 5.3%. Time point noted: after dendritic cell vaccination, including at tumor progression/relapse. The sequencing used blood, collected after dendritic cell vaccination. Receptors were obtained from a human donor with glioblastoma.

The rearrangement links TRBV7-2 to TRBJ2-6; 7 bases are shared with TRBD1. There are 16 residues in the CDR3. J lost 4 bases, V lost 1 base, and 4 bases had no gene match. Germline CDR1 is SGHTA and CDR2 is FQGNSA. DNA of the CDR3: TGTGCCAGCAGCTTAGGTACAGGGGCCGGGGCCAACGTCCTGACTTTC. Residues: CASSLGTGAGANVLTF. The full variable domain, with the rest looked up from reference TRBV7-2 and TRBJ2-6, is GAGVSQSPSNKVTEKGKDVELRCDPISGHTALYWYRQSLGQGLEFLIYFQGNSAPDKSGLPSDRFSAERTGGSVSTLTIQRTQQEDSAVYLCASSLGTGAGANVLTFGAGSRLTVL.

The chain links TRBV6-1 to TRBJ2-7; 7 nucleotides match TRBD1. Trimming removed 2 bases from V and 13 bases from J; junction bases left unmatched: 11. CDR1 and CDR2 (germline): MNHNS, SASEGT. The CDR3 consists of 13 residues. Here the CDR3 reads CASSESAVGTAYF. As DNA, the CDR3 is TGTGCCAGCAGTGAAAGTGCAGTGGGGACAGCCTACTTC.

The rearrangement links TRBV4-3 to TRBJ1-2, with 9 bases lining up with TRBD1. Trimming took 0 bases from V and 9 from J; bases not matched to a gene: 8. The CDR3 is made up of 15 amino acids. The germline V gene encodes CDR1 LGHNA and CDR2 YSLEER. In DNA, the CDR3 is TGCGCCAGCAGCCAAGATGGAGGACAGGGGAGGAGCTACACCTTC. It is translated as CASSQDGGQGRSYTF.

The chain is built from TRBV6-6 and TRBJ2-7, with TRBD2 matching over 16 bases. From germline, CDR1 is MNHNY and CDR2 SVGAGI (reference sequence). This CDR3 has 16 residues. V lost 5 bases and J lost 5; bases outside the gene matches: 6. CDR3 nucleotide sequence: TGTGCCAGCAGTCCCGGGACTAGCGGGAGGGCCCACGAGCAGTACTTC. Translated, it gives CASSPGTSGRAHEQYF.

The CDR3 protein is CAISERGREFYNEQFF. Written as DNA, the CDR3 is TGTGCCATCAGCGAGAGGGGCAGAGAGTTCTACAATGAGCAGTTCTTC. The chain combines TRBV10-3 with TRBJ2-1, with D perhaps TRBD1 or TRBD2 (5 bases each). Germline V gene data show CDR1 as ENHRY and CDR2 as SYGVKD. V was trimmed by 6 bases and J by 3 bases, leaving 18 bases between them. CDR3 length equals 16 residues.

A remark on this clone: The same CDR3 arises from other DNA sequences in this sample as well. The V call is TRBV30, the J call TRBJ2-6, with D perhaps TRBD2 (6 bases). V was shortened by 0 bases and J by 11 bases, with 26 bases between the two germline ends. The CDR3 runs to 18 residues. The V gene's germline CDR1 is GTSNPN and CDR2 SVGIG (reference sequence). This chain's CDR3 is CAWSVSVGGRLEGDVLTF. The CDR3 nucleotides are TGTGCCTGGAGTGTAAGTGTCGGAGGGAGGCTTGAGGGCGACGTCCTGACTTTC.

The V and J genes are TRBV4-1 and TRBJ2-7, with a weak D call TRBD2 (6 bases). The ends were cut back, 4 bases at V and 2 bases at J, with 15 bases in the middle. From germline, CDR1 is MGHRA and CDR2 YSYEKL. This CDR3 is built from 15 residues. In DNA, the CDR3 is TGCGCCAGCAGCCCGACTAGTAGTTCGACCTACGAGCAGTACTTC. Residues: CASSPTSSSTYEQYF.

The CDR3 DNA sequence: TGTGCCAGCAGCTCCGCAGCAGGGGGTTTGGGCGAGCAGTACTTC. Protein product: CASSSAAGGLGEQYF. The rearrangement links TRBV7-2 to TRBJ2-7, with 7 nucleotides matching TRBD1. The ends lost 4 bases at V and 6 bases at J; junction bases unmatched: 12. The CDR3 extends over 15 amino acids. CDR1 SGHTA and CDR2 FQGNSA come from the germline V gene.

V gene TRBV6-5 combines with J gene TRBJ1-2; unclear D gene. This CDR3 comprises 12 residues. V was shortened by 2 bases and J by 4 bases, with 5 bases between the two germline ends. Germline-derived CDR1 and CDR2 are MNHEY and SVGAGI. CDR3 nucleotides: TGTGCCAGCAGTTACGGCAGCTATGGCTACACCTTC. Its translation is CASSYGSYGYTF.

This chain connects TRBV4-1 to TRBJ1-3; D perhaps matches TRBD1 (5 bases). CDR1 and CDR2 from the germline V gene are MGHRA and YSYEKL. The CDR3 contains 16 residues. Trimming pared 1 base from V and 0 bases from J, leaving 10 bases between. The CDR3 bases are TGCGCCAGCAGCCAAGTTGGGACTGGCTCTGGAAACACCATATATTTT. This translates into CASSQVGTGSGNTIYF.

On this clone itself: The junction shows a germline mismatch at one end, possibly a read error. J is TRBJ2-7 and V is TRBV7-9; TRBD2 might be the D (6 bases). CDR1 is SEHNR and CDR2 is FQNEAQ in the germline V gene (reference sequence). CDR3 length: 15 residues. The CDR3 bases are TGTGCCAGCAGCTCCAGGAGGGAAAGCTCCTACGAGCAGGACTTC. It encodes CASSSRRESSYEQDF.

The chain couples TRBV28 to TRBJ1-5, with D uncertain. This CDR3 region has 12 residues. In germline, CDR1 is MDHEN, CDR2 SYDVKM. Trimming removed 3 bases at V and 6 bases at J, with 6 bases between. For the CDR3, the DNA is TGTGCCAGCAGTTTTCTCAGTCAGCCCCAGCATTTT. Translated: CASSFLSQPQHF.

The gene calls are TRBV5-1 and TRBJ1-2, with TRBD1 matching 7 bases. With 4 bases clipped from V and 3 bases from J, the junction kept 9 bases outside the gene matches. Germline CDR1 reads SGHRS; CDR2 reads YFSETQ. This CDR3 is built from 15 residues. CDR3 nucleotides: TGCGCCAGCAGCCCGAACCTCGGGACAGACTATGGCTACACCTTC. Translated, it gives CASSPNLGTDYGYTF.

This chain links TRBV9 with TRBJ2-3, with 12 bases lining up with TRBD2. This CDR3 comprises 14 residues. CDR1 is SGDLS and CDR2 is YYNGEE in the germline V gene. With V trimmed by 0 bases and J by 11 bases, 4 bases remained unmatched. In nucleotides, the CDR3 is TGTGCCAGCAGCGTAGGACTAGCGGGGGTGAAGCAGTATTTT. This translates into CASSVGLAGVKQYF.

This chain uses TRBV5-1 with TRBJ2-5, with 10 bases lining up with TRBD1. The DNA matches TRBJ2-7 better at its end, which makes the J call doubtful. Germline V gene lookup returns CDR1 SGHRS and CDR2 YFSETQ. There are 18 residues in the CDR3. CDR3 loop: CASSFSTLAGTGAYEQYF. CDR3 nucleotide sequence: TGCGCCAGCAGCTTTTCCACACTCGCCGGGACAGGGGCCTACGAGCAGTACTTC.

This chain uses TRBV27 with TRBJ1-1, with D possibly matching TRBD1 (5 bases). The CDR3 runs 16 residues. Germline V gene sequence: CDR1 MNHEY, CDR2 SMNVEV (reference sequence). Trimming removed 2 bases at V and 4 bases at J, with 17 bases between. In DNA form, the CDR3 reads TGTGCCAGCAGTTTAGGTCCCCAGGGAAGGGGCACTGAAGCTTTCTTT. It translates to CASSLGPQGRGTEAFF.

This rearrangement joins TRBV5-1 to TRBJ1-1; 9 bases are a match to TRBD1. Germline V gene lookup returns CDR1 SGHRS and CDR2 YFSETQ. J was trimmed by 4 bases and V by 3 bases; bases with no gene match: 4. This CDR3 contains 14 residues. The CDR3 DNA reads as TGCGCCAGCAGCTCGGGGGACAGGGCCACTGAAGCTTTCTTT. It yields the protein CASSSGDRATEAFF.

This chain links TRBV19 with TRBJ2-3; 11 bases are shared with TRBD2. V lost 5 bases and J lost 3; bases outside the gene matches: 10. In germline, CDR1 is LNHDA, CDR2 SQIVND (reference sequence). The CDR3 covers 17 residues. CDR3 loop: CASSFSIAGGPTDTQYF. The CDR3 coding sequence is TGTGCCAGTAGTTTCTCGATAGCGGGAGGGCCGACAGATACGCAGTATTTT.

The chain recombines TRBV5-5 with TRBJ2-1, with D uncertain. Germline V gene sequence: CDR1 SGHKS, CDR2 YYEKEE (reference sequence). Deletions cut 0 bases from V and 7 bases from J, with 11 bases between. The CDR3 spans 14 residues. The CDR3 nucleotides are TGTGCCAGCAGCTTGGCGCGATATTCAAATGAGCAGTTCTTC. This sequence encodes CASSLARYSNEQFF. Supplemented by reference TRBV5-5 and TRBJ2-1, the full variable domain reads DAGVTQSPTHLIKTRGQQVTLRCSPISGHKSVSWYQQVLGQGPQFIFQYYEKEERGRGNFPDRFSARQFPNYSSELNVNALLLGDSALYLCASSLARYSNEQFFGPGTRLTVL.

The chain carries TRBV9 and TRBJ2-3; 8 positions match TRBD2. This CDR3 has 16 residues. Germline CDR1 is SGDLS and CDR2 is YYNGEE. J lost 6 bases, V lost 4 bases, and 13 bases had no gene match. CDR3 nucleotide sequence: TGTGCCAGCAGCTCGGTCAGCGGGAGAGGTTATGATACGCAGTATTTT. Encoded protein: CASSSVSGRGYDTQYF.